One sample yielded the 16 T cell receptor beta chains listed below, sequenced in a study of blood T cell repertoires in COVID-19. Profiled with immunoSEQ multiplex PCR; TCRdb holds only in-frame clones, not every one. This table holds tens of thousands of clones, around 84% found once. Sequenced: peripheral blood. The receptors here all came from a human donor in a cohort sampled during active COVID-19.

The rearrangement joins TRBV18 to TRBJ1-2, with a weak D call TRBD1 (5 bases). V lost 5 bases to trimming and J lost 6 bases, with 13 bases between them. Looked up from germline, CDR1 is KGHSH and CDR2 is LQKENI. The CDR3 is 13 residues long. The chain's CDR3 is CASSFAGIDGYTF. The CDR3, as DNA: TGTGCCAGCTCATTTGCAGGGATCGATGGCTACACCTTC.

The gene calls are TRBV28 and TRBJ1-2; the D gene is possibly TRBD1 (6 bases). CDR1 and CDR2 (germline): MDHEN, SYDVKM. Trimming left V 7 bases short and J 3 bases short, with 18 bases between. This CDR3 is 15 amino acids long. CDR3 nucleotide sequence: TGTGCCAGCACTTTGTATGAGGGACACTACTATGGCTACACCTTC. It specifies CASTLYEGHYYGYTF.

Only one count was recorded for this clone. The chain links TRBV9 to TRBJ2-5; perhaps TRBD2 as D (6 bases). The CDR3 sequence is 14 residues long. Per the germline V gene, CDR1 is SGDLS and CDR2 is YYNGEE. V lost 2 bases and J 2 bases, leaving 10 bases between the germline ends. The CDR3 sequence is CASSVGTSQETQYF. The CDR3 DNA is TGTGCCAGCAGCGTCGGGACTTCTCAAGAGACCCAGTACTTC.

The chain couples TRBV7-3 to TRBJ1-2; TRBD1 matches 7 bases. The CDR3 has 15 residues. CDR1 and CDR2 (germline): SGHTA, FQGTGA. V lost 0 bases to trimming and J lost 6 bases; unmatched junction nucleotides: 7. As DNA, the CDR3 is TGTGCCAGCAGCTTAACTAGTGGACAGGTCGATGGCTACACCTTC. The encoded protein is CASSLTSGQVDGYTF.

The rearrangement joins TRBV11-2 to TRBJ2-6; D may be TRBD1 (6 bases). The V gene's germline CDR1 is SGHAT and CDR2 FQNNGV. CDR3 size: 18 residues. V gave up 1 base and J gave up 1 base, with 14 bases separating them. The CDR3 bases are TGTGCCAGCAGCTTAGGGGGCAGGGGCGGGTCTGGGGCCAACGTCCTGACTTTC. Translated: CASSLGGRGGSGANVLTF.

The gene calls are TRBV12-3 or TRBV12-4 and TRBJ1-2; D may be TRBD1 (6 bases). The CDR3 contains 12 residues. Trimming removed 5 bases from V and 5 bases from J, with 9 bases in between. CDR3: CASSGGRYGYTF. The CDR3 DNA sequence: TGTGCCAGCAGTGGGGGCAGGTATGGCTACACCTTC.

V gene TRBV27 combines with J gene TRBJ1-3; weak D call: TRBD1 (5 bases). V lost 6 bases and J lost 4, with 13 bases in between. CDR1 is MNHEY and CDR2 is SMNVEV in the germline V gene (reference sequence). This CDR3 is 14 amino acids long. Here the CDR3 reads CASRNGGTGNTIYF. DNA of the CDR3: TGTGCCAGCAGGAACGGGGGTACGGGAAACACCATATATTTT.

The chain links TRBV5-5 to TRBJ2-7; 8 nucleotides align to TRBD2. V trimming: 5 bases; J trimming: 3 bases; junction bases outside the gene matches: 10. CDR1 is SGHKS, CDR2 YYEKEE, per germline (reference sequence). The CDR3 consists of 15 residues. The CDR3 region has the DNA TGTGCCAGCAGTTATGTAGCGGGAAGCGGCTACGAGCAGTACTTC. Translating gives CASSYVAGSGYEQYF. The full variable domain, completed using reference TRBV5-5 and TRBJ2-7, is DAGVTQSPTHLIKTRGQQVTLRCSPISGHKSVSWYQQVLGQGPQFIFQYYEKEERGRGNFPDRFSARQFPNYSSELNVNALLLGDSALYLCASSYVAGSGYEQYFGPGTRLTVT.

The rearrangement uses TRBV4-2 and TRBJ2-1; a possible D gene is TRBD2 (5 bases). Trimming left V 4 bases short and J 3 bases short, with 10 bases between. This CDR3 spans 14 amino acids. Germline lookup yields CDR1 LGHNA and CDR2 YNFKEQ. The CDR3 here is CASSPNRDYNEQFF. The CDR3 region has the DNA TGTGCCAGCAGCCCCAACCGGGACTACAATGAGCAGTTCTTC.

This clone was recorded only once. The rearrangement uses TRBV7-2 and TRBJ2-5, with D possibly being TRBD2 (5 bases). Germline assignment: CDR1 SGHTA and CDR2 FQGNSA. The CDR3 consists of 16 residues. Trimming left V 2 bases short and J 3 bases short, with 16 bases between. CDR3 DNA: TGTGCCAGCAGCTTAAAGGCTAGCTTTTTCGAAGAGACCCAGTACTTC. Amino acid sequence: CASSLKASFFEETQYF.

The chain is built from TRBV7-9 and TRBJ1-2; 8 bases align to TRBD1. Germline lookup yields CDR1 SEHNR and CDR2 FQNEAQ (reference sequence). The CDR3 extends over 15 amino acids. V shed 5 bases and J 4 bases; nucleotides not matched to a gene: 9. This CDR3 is CASSPPGQDFYGYTF. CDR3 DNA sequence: TGTGCCAGCAGCCCCCCGGGACAGGACTTCTATGGCTACACCTTC.

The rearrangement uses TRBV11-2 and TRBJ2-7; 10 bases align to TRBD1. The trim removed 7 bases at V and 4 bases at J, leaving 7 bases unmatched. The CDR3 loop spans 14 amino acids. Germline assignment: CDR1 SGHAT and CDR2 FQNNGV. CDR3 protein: CASNSRQGAYEQYF. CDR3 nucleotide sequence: TGTGCCAGCAACTCTAGACAGGGGGCGTACGAGCAGTACTTC.

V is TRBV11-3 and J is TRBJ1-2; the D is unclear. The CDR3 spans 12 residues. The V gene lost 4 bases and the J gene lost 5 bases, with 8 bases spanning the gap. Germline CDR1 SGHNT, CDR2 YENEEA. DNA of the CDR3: TGTGCCAGCAGCTGGTCGGAGTATGGCTACACCTTC. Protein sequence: CASSWSEYGYTF.

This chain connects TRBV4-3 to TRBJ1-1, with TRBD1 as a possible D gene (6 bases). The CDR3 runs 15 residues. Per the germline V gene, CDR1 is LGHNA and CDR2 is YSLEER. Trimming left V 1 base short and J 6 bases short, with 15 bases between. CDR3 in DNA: TGCGCCAGCAGCCAAGGCTCAAGGGGGATCGCTGAAGCTTTCTTT. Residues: CASSQGSRGIAEAFF.

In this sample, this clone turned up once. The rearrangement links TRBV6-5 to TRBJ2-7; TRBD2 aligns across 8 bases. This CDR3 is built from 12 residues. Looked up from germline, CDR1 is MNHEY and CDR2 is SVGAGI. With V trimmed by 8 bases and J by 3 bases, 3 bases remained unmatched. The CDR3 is CASRTSGYEQYF. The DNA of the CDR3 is TGTGCCAGCCGTACTAGCGGCTACGAGCAGTACTTC.

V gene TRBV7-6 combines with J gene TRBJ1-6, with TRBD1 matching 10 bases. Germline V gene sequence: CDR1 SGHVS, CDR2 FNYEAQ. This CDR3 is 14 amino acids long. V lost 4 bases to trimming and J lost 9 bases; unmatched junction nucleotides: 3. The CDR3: CASSSGTGVSPLHF. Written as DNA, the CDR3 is TGTGCCAGCAGCTCCGGGACAGGGGTTTCACCCCTCCACTTT.